This is a list of T cell receptor beta chains from one sample in a study of cytomegalovirus exposure and HLA in healthy donors. The method was immunoSEQ multiplex PCR; TCRdb's version includes in-frame clones alone and lacks a portion of them. Its clone listing holds 200,000 to 250,000 clones. The sequencing input was PBMCs. These receptors were obtained from a woman in her 30s in good health and CMV-seropositive. Each CDR3 is given with its conserved first and last residue. D genes are given only for firm matches.

>TRBJ1-2|TRBV6-5|TRBD1
TGTGCCAGCAGGAATTACCGGGACAGAGCATATGGCTACACCTTC
CASRNYRDRAYGYTF
>TRBJ2-7|TRBV21-1|NA
TGTGCCAGCAGTCTAAGCACCGGGACAGGCCCGTACGAGCAGTACTTC
CASSLSTGTGPYEQYF
>TRBJ2-5|TRBV27|TRBD2
TGTGCCAGCAGTGGGACTAGCGGAGAGATCCAAGAGACCCAGTACTTC
CASSGTSGEIQETQYF
>TRBJ2-7|TRBV7-8|TRBD1
TGTGCCAGCAGCGTTGGACAGGCCTACGAGCAGTACTTC
CASSVGQAYEQYF
>TRBJ2-5|TRBV6-5|NA
TGTGCCAGCAGTTTCGACAGGTACCAAGAGACCCAGTACTTC
CASSFDRYQETQYF
>TRBJ1-6|TRBV18|NA
TGTGCCAGCTCACCTCTCGCGGGGGTAACCTATAATTCACCCCTCCACTTT
CASSPLAGVTYNSPLHF
>TRBJ2-7|TRBV28|TRBD1
TGTGCCAGCAGTTTCCAGGGGGCTAGCTACGAGCAGTACTTC
CASSFQGASYEQYF
>TRBJ1-4|TRBV6-1|NA
TGTGCCAGCAGTGAATTCCTGGACAGAGTTTTTTTT
CASSEFLDRVFF
>TRBJ2-5|TRBV7-9|NA
TGTGCCAGCAGCTTAGGGGGGGAAGAGACCCAGTACTTC
CASSLGGEETQYF
>TRBJ1-6|TRBV2|NA
TGTGCCGGCCGTAAGGGGTTTAACTCCTATAATTCACCCCTCCACTTT
CAGRKGFNSYNSPLHF
>TRBJ2-2|TRBV7-7|NA
TGTGCCAGCAGATCAGGGGCCGGGGAGCTGTTTTTT
CASRSGAGELFF
>TRBJ2-7|TRBV5-6|NA
TGTGCCAGCAGCGCTTCAACCGGGTCGTACGAGCAGTACTTC
CASSASTGSYEQYF
>TRBJ1-2|TRBV13|NA
TGTGCCAGCAGTCCTCAGGGGTTCGGTGGCTACACCTTC
CASSPQGFGGYTF
>TRBJ2-7|TRBV7-9|TRBD2
TGTGCCAGCGGGGCTAGCGGGGTTTACGAGCAGTACTTC
CASGASGVYEQYF
>TRBJ2-2|TRBV27|TRBD2
TGTGCCAGCAAAACAATTAGCGGGGGGCTCAGGGGGGAGCTGTTTTTT
CASKTISGGLRGELFF
>TRBJ2-5|TRBV30|TRBD2
TGTGCCTGGAGTGCCGGACTAGTAGTTAGGGAGACCCAGTACTTC
CAWSAGLVVRETQYF
>TRBJ2-2|TRBV2|NA
TGTGCCAGCAGTCAACAGGGATCCGGGGAGCTGTTTTTT
CASSQQGSGELFF
>TRBJ1-1|TRBV7-7|NA
TGTGCCAGCAGCTTAAACTGCGGGGGGCCCACTGAAGCTTTCTTT
CASSLNCGGPTEAFF
>TRBJ1-1|TRBV29-1|NA
TGCAGCGTAAGAGGGCTGAACACTGAAGCTTTCTTT
CSVRGLNTEAFF
>TRBJ1-4|TRBV19|TRBD1
TGTGCCAGTAGTATTGCAGGGGGCTACAGGAAACTGTTTTTT
CASSIAGGYRKLFF
>TRBJ2-5|TRBV5-4|TRBD1
TGTGCCAGCAGCCCACAGGGGATTGAAGAGACCCAGTACTTC
CASSPQGIEETQYF
>TRBJ2-7|TRBV28|TRBD1
TGTGCCAGCAACATACCGGGACAGGGATCGGTCGAGCAGTACTTC
CASNIPGQGSVEQYF
>TRBJ1-2|TRBV14|NA
TGTGCCAGCAGCCTCAACAGGGAAACCTATGGCTACACCTTC
CASSLNRETYGYTF
>TRBJ2-7|TRBV28|NA
TGTGCCAGCAGTTTGGCAGGGGCGGAAATGCACGAGCAGTACTTC
CASSLAGAEMHEQYF
>TRBJ1-2|TRBV5-4|TRBD1
TGTGCCAGCAGCTTGGACAGGGGACGGCGTGGCTACACCTTC
CASSLDRGRRGYTF
>TRBJ2-3|TRBV10-1|NA
TGCGCCAGCAGTGACCCGACGGAGGGTGCAGATACGCAGTATTTT
CASSDPTEGADTQYF
>TRBJ2-5|TRBV5-6|TRBD1
TGTGCCAGCAGCCCAGGGACAGAAGAGACCCAGTACTTC
CASSPGTEETQYF
>TRBJ1-3|TRBV5-6|TRBD1
TGTGCCAGCAGGATAACAGGGGGTGCTGGAAACACCATATATTTT
CASRITGGAGNTIYF
>TRBJ2-3|TRBV6-1|TRBD1
TGTGCCAGCAGTGAAGCGGCGGGACAGGGACCTTGGGATACGCAGTATTTT
CASSEAAGQGPWDTQYF
>TRBJ1-1|TRBV5-1|TRBD1
TGCGCCAGCAGCGCCCGACAGGGACCAAACACTGAAGCTTTCTTT
CASSARQGPNTEAFF
>TRBJ2-7|TRBV5-1|NA
TGCGCCAGCAGCTTCAGTCTAGGGGATCCCTACGAGCAGTACTTC
CASSFSLGDPYEQYF
>TRBJ2-3|TRBV11-2|NA
TGTGCCAGCAGCTCCCAGACTAGTCTCACAGATACGCAGTATTTT
CASSSQTSLTDTQYF
>TRBJ2-2|TRBV5-1|NA
TGCGCCAGCAGCTTGACCCCGGGCACCGGGGAGCTGTTTTTT
CASSLTPGTGELFF
>TRBJ1-5|TRBV6-1|TRBD1
TGTGCCAGCAGTGGCCAGGGGGTCTATAGCAATCAGCCCCAGCATTTT
CASSGQGVYSNQPQHF
>TRBJ1-2|TRBV5-1|NA
TGCGCCAGCAGCTTGGATGGAGACAGCTTAATGGGGGGCTACACCTTC
CASSLDGDSLMGGYTF
>TRBJ1-1|TRBV9|NA
TGTGCCAGCAGCACTAGCCGGGGTGAAGCTTTCTTT
CASSTSRGEAFF
>TRBJ1-2|TRBV18|NA
TGTGCCAGCTCACAGGAGCGAGAGGGTGGCTACACCTTC
CASSQEREGGYTF
>TRBJ2-5|TRBV5-4|TRBD2
TGTGCCAGCAGCCCGGGGGGGAACCAAGAGACCCAGTACTTC
CASSPGGNQETQYF
>TRBJ2-7|TRBV4-1|TRBD2
TGCGCCAGCAGCCAAGGTAGGAGCGGGAGGGCCTTCGAGCAGTACTTC
CASSQGRSGRAFEQYF
>TRBJ1-2|TRBV7-9|TRBD1
TGTGCCAGCAGCCGACAGGGGGATGGCTACACCTTC
CASSRQGDGYTF
>TRBJ2-7|TRBV5-6|TRBD2
TGTGCCAGCCGACTAGCGGGAGGCTCCTACGAGCAGTACTTC
CASRLAGGSYEQYF
>TRBJ1-4|TRBV5-1|TRBD1
TGCGCCAGCAGCTTCCGGACAGGCCTCGAAAAACTGTTTTTT
CASSFRTGLEKLFF
>TRBJ2-1|TRBV5-1|TRBD2
TGCGCCAGCAGCTTGGCCATGACTAGCTTATACAATGAGCAGTTCTTC
CASSLAMTSLYNEQFF
>TRBJ2-7|TRBV7-2|TRBD2
TGTGCCAGCAGCATCGGGGTAGCGGGAACCTACGAGCAGTACTTC
CASSIGVAGTYEQYF
>TRBJ1-5|TRBV18|NA
TGTGCCAGCTCACCCCAGGAATCTAGCAATCAGCCCCAGCATTTT
CASSPQESSNQPQHF
>TRBJ2-5|TRBV13|TRBD2
TGTGCCAGCAGCGACCGTGGGACTAGCGGGCGCCAAGAGACCCAGTACTTC
CASSDRGTSGRQETQYF
>TRBJ1-6|TRBV6-1|NA
TGTGCCAGCAGGAGGATAGGGAGGGAATCACCCCTCCACTTT
CASRRIGRESPLHF
>TRBJ1-1|TRBV6-6|NA
TGTGCCAGCAGTTACTCGGGGGGGCTGAGTACTGAAGCTTTCTTT
CASSYSGGLSTEAFF
>TRBJ1-6|TRBV11-2|TRBD1
TGTGCCAGCAGGCGAAGTACAGGGGGATTTCCACCCCTCCACTTT
CASRRSTGGFPPLHF
>TRBJ2-7|TRBV5-1|NA
TGCGCCAGCAGCCCGGACTCGTTCTCCTACGAGCAGTACTTC
CASSPDSFSYEQYF
>TRBJ2-7|TRBV13|NA
TGTGCCAGCAGCCGCGGACAGACCTACGAGCAGTACTTC
CASSRGQTYEQYF
>TRBJ1-2|TRBV30|NA
TGTGCCTGGAGAACAGGAGTCCTCTATGGCTACACCTTC
CAWRTGVLYGYTF
>TRBJ1-1|TRBV18|TRBD1
TGTGCCAGCTCACCACCAGGGACAGGGGGTCGGACTGAAGCTTTCTTT
CASSPPGTGGRTEAFF
>TRBJ1-2|TRBV19|NA
TGTGCCATTAAGACTGGAAACTATGGCTACACCTTC
CAIKTGNYGYTF
>TRBJ2-5|TRBV5-1|NA
TGCGCCAGCAGCTTGGATCGGTTTTTGGAGACCCAGTACTTC
CASSLDRFLETQYF
>TRBJ1-2|TRBV5-4|NA
TGTGCCAGCAGCCCGGGGAAGGACTATGGCTACACCTTC
CASSPGKDYGYTF
>TRBJ1-3|TRBV18|NA
TGTGCCAGCTCACCGAGAACGATAAGCTCTGGAAACACCATATATTTT
CASSPRTISSGNTIYF
>TRBJ2-5|TRBV6-1|TRBD1
TGTGCCAGCACCGAGGGGGCTGTGACCCAGTACTTC
CASTEGAVTQYF
>TRBJ2-3|TRBV5-1|NA
TGCGCCAGCAGCTTGGGAATGGTAGTGAAGTCAGATACGCAGTATTTT
CASSLGMVVKSDTQYF
>TRBJ2-7|TRBV5-1|TRBD1
TGCGCCAGCAGCTTCGACAGGGGAGGTTACGAGCAGTACTTC
CASSFDRGGYEQYF